This T cell receptor (beta chain) is from a study of blood T cell repertoires in COVID-19. The overall study: T cells, B-cell-depleted T cells, or PBMCs supplied cDNA or gDNA.

CDR1 and CDR2 (germline): MNHEY, SMNVEV (reference sequence). The CDR3 totals 17 residues. The trim removed 6 bases at V and 2 bases at J, leaving 10 bases unmatched. As handled by the study authors: Amplification from reference gene primers served as the basis for estimated nucleated cell counts. Produced via immunoSEQ multiplex PCR; TCRdb's table is partial and in-frame only. The D gene and trimming were derived from the DNA, and the V and J assignments and clone size from that table. The table shows some 100,000 clones, with more than 65% occurring only once. The rearrangement links TRBV27 to TRBJ1-6; TRBD1 aligns across 7 bases. Sample: peripheral blood. The receptor was derived from a man in his sixties with acute or convalescent COVID-19. For the CDR3, the DNA is TGTGCCAGCAGCTTAATCCGGACAGGAGCCTATAATTCACCCCTCCACTTT. It specifies CASSLIRTGAYNSPLHF.